The clone carrying this TCR beta chain was seen repeatedly, ten times or more. As yet, its antigen is unknown. A read error may produce the germline difference seen at one junction end. RNA transcripts were the source from which TCR beta CDR3 regions were amplified. An initial RT-PCR round employing HTBI primers preceded a second-round multiplex PCR. TCRdb called the multiplex PCR reads again in MiXCR, with one record for every CDR3 protein. The repertoire has over 150,000 distinct CDR3 sequences, approximately 40% of them found once; the top ten carry under 7%. The data were obtained in a study of Graves' ophthalmopathy and Graves' hyperthyroidism. Study results and caveats: Discrimination between ophthalmopathy and stable hyperthyroidism by a 13-signature model showed about 85% sensitivity and roughly 80% specificity. Sensitivity of about 70% and specificity of roughly 78% were achieved by the model that predicted ophthalmopathy progression.

CDR3 length: 14 residues. Germline-derived CDR1 and CDR2 are ENHRY and SYGVKD. V usage is TRBV10-3 and J usage is TRBJ2-7; 10 bases are shared with TRBD1. The source of this sequence is a woman aged 40 to 50 with Graves' ophthalmopathy. Sequenced: peripheral blood. CDR3 bases: TGTGCCGTCAGATTAGGACAGGGGGTCTACGAGCAGTACTTC. Translated, it gives CAVRLGQGVYEQYF.